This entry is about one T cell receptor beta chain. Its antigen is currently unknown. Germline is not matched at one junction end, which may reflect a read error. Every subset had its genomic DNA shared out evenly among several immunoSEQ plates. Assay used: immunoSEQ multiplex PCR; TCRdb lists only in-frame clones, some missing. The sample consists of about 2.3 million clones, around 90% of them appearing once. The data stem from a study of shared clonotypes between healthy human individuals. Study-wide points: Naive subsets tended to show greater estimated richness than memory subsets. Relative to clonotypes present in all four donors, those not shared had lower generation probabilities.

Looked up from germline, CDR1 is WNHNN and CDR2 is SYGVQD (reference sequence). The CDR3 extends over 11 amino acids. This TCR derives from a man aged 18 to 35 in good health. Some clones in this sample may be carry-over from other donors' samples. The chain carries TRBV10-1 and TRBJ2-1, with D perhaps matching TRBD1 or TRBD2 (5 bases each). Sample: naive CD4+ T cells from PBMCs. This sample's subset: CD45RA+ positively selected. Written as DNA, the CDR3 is TGCGCCAGCATGGGGCAAGGACTGACGATCTTC. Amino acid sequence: CASMGQGLTIF.